One and the same sample provided the 19 T cell receptor beta chains below, sequenced in a study of blood T cell repertoires in COVID-19. The data were produced by immunoSEQ multiplex PCR, yet TCRdb's version contains in-frame clones alone and is incomplete. The sample includes under 200,000 clones, 75% to 90% of them seen just once. The sequencing sample was made of peripheral blood. These receptors came from a man aged 65 to 79 with active or convalescent COVID-19.

This chain connects TRBV11-2 to TRBJ2-3, with a possible D match to TRBD2 (6 bases). Trimming cost V 8 bases and J 4 bases, with 16 bases left between them. This CDR3 contains 14 residues. Per germline, CDR1 SGHAT and CDR2 FQNNGV. CDR3 amino acids: CASRETVSADTQYF. DNA for the CDR3: TGTGCCAGCCGGGAGACCGTGAGCGCAGATACGCAGTATTTT.

The chain links TRBV9 to TRBJ2-3; D uncertain. Germline CDR1 SGDLS, CDR2 YYNGEE. The CDR3 has 12 residues. Deletions cut 0 bases from V and 14 bases from J, with 13 bases between. CDR3 sequence: CASSVGSETPYF. CDR3 nucleotide sequence: TGTGCCAGCAGCGTAGGATCCGAAACTCCGTATTTT.

The chain joins TRBV28 to TRBJ2-1; 8 bases agree with TRBD1. The germline CDR1 and CDR2 sequences are MDHEN and SYDVKM. The CDR3 sequence is 14 residues long. Trimming took 6 bases from V and 2 from J; bases not matched to a gene: 3. In DNA, the CDR3 is TGTGCCAGCAGACCAGGGGGCGCCTACAATGAGCAGTTCTTC. Protein product: CASRPGGAYNEQFF.

The chain recombines TRBV6-1 with TRBJ2-7; D remains ambiguous. Trimming left V 2 bases short and J 4 bases short, with 18 bases between. Germline CDR1 is MNHNS and CDR2 is SASEGT. This CDR3 contains 16 residues. In nucleotides, the CDR3 is TGTGCCAGCAGTGAATATGGCGGTTTGAATTCTTACGAGCAGTACTTC. Its translation is CASSEYGGLNSYEQYF.

The rearrangement uses TRBV27 and TRBJ2-2; D is perhaps TRBD1 (6 bases). This CDR3 contains 14 residues. CDR1 is MNHEY, CDR2 SMNVEV, per germline (reference sequence). Trimming removed 4 bases at V and 4 bases at J, with 10 bases between. The CDR3 here is CASSYRDPTGELFF. CDR3 bases: TGTGCCAGCAGTTACAGGGACCCCACCGGGGAGCTGTTTTTT.

V and J are TRBV5-1 and TRBJ1-1, with 7 bases identical to TRBD1. The CDR3 is 12 residues long. V shed 6 bases, J shed 3 bases, and the junction held 2 bases outside the gene matches. The germline CDR1 and CDR2 sequences are SGHRS and YFSETQ. CDR3 in DNA: TGCGCCAGCACCAGGGGGGACACTGAAGCTTTCTTT. Translated: CASTRGDTEAFF. The full variable domain, in which reference TRBV5-1 and TRBJ1-1 provide the parts outside the CDR3, is KAGVTQTPRYLIKTRGQQVTLSCSPISGHRSVSWYQQTPGQGLQFLFEYFSETQRNKGNFPGRFSGRQFSNSRSEMNVSTLELGDSALYLCASTRGDTEAFFGQGTRLTVV.

In nucleotides, the CDR3 is TGTGCCAGCAGCTTAGTGTCCAGGGTGGAGACCCAGTACTTC. This translates into CASSLVSRVETQYF. The chain employs TRBV7-2 and TRBJ2-5; D is possibly TRBD1 (5 bases). V lost 1 base, J lost 5 bases, and 11 bases lay in between. This CDR3 is built from 14 residues. Germline loops: CDR1 SGHTA, CDR2 FQGNSA.

This clone has more than one count but fewer than ten. The chain combines TRBV5-4 with TRBJ2-2, with D maybe TRBD1 (5 bases). Germline CDR1 is SGHNT and CDR2 is YYREEE (reference sequence). V lost 4 bases and J lost 0, with 16 bases in between. The length of the CDR3 is 17 residues. CDR3 sequence reads: CASSPTLQDPNTGELFF. The CDR3 DNA reads as TGTGCCAGCAGCCCCACTCTACAGGACCCGAACACCGGGGAGCTGTTTTTT.

The CDR3 bases are TGTGCCAGCAGATCTCGACAGGCCAGCACAGATACGCAGTATTTT. It yields the protein CASRSRQASTDTQYF. V is TRBV7-9 and J is TRBJ2-3; D perhaps matches TRBD1 (6 bases). The CDR3 spans 15 residues. Germline V gives CDR1 SEHNR, CDR2 FQNEAQ (reference sequence). V lost 6 bases, J lost 0 bases, and 13 bases lay in between.

Here the CDR3 DNA reads TGTGCCAGCAGCCCCCCCACTAGCGGGAGCAATGAGCAGTTCTTC. This translates into CASSPPTSGSNEQFF. The chain employs TRBV5-4 and TRBJ2-1, with 11 nucleotides matching TRBD2. The germline gives CDR1 SGHNT, CDR2 YYREEE (reference sequence). J gave up 6 bases and V 4 bases, and 6 bases lay outside the gene matches. This CDR3 region has 15 residues.

The chain carries TRBV4-2 and TRBJ2-1; no clear D. The CDR3 consists of 15 residues. V lost 1 base and J 10 bases, leaving 17 bases between the germline ends. CDR1 and CDR2 (germline): LGHNA, YNFKEQ. CDR3 protein: CASSQVATLKKEQFF. The DNA for the CDR3 is TGTGCCAGCAGCCAAGTCGCGACTCTCAAGAAGGAGCAGTTCTTC.

This chain connects TRBV3-1 (or the pseudogene TRBV3-2) to TRBJ1-3; 7 nucleotides agree with TRBD1. Trimming took 4 bases from V and 2 from J; bases not matched to a gene: 5. There are 15 residues in the CDR3. Germline assignment: CDR1 LGHDT and CDR2 YNNKEL (reference sequence). The CDR3 DNA sequence: TGTGCCAGCAGCCCTCCAGGGGGGACTGGAAACACCATATATTTT. It codes for CASSPPGGTGNTIYF.

The J gene is TRBJ2-1, the V gene TRBV4-3, with 7 bases identical to TRBD1. The CDR3 loop spans 15 amino acids. With 4 bases clipped from V and 0 bases from J, the junction kept 3 bases outside the gene matches. Looked up from germline, CDR1 is LGHNA and CDR2 is YSLEER. The CDR3 is CASSRDSLSYNEQFF. CDR3 DNA: TGCGCCAGCAGCCGGGACAGTCTCTCCTACAATGAGCAGTTCTTC.

The CDR3 DNA reads TGTGCCAGCAGCTTCTATCGGACAGGGAGCTCCTATAATTCACCCCTCCACTTT. Translated, it gives CASSFYRTGSSYNSPLHF. The chain couples TRBV7-9 to TRBJ1-6; 8 bases fit TRBD1. J was trimmed by 0 bases and V by 3 bases; bases with no gene match: 7. CDR1 and CDR2 from the germline V gene are SEHNR and FQNEAQ (reference sequence). CDR3 length: 18 amino acids.

The chain is built from TRBV5-6 and TRBJ2-7, with D perhaps TRBD1 (6 bases). CDR3 length: 13 residues. Germline assignment: CDR1 SGHDT and CDR2 YYEEEE. V shed 3 bases and J shed 3 bases, with 10 bases lying between them. In nucleotides, the CDR3 is TGTGCCAGCAGCTACGGACAGAGCTACGAGCAGTACTTC. Translating it yields CASSYGQSYEQYF.

This chain connects TRBV28 to TRBJ2-7; tentatively, D is TRBD2 (6 bases). The CDR3 is 15 residues long. The V and J ends lost 6 bases and 2 bases respectively, with 17 bases between them. Germline V gene sequence: CDR1 MDHEN, CDR2 SYDVKM. CDR3 coding DNA: TGTGCCAGCAGCACCTGGAGGGGACCCCCCTACGAGCAGTACTTC. As protein: CASSTWRGPPYEQYF.

The chain employs TRBV2 and TRBJ1-6; possible D gene TRBD1, 6 bases. There are 14 residues in the CDR3. Trimming cost V 2 bases and J 9 bases, with 11 bases left between them. CDR1 is SNHLY, CDR2 FYNNEI, per germline. CDR3 protein: CASSETGWGSPLHF. The CDR3 DNA reads TGTGCCAGCAGTGAAACAGGGTGGGGTTCACCCCTCCACTTT.

V is TRBV7-8 and J is TRBJ2-3, with unresolved D. The CDR3 is made up of 15 amino acids. V was cut by 2 bases and J by 1 base, with 10 bases left in between. Germline CDR1 reads SGHVS; CDR2 reads FQNEAQ. CDR3 DNA: TGTGCCAGCAGCTTACCCCCCGTCCGCACAGATACGCAGTATTTT. As protein: CASSLPPVRTDTQYF.

This clone was found once. The chain has TRBV5-3 and TRBJ2-5; 8 bases align to TRBD1. TRBV5-3 is flagged as an ORF with uncertain function. The CDR3 is 14 amino acids. V shed 4 bases, J shed 5 bases, and the junction held 7 bases outside the gene matches. The CDR3 region is CARSANRGEETQYF. The DNA for the CDR3 is TGTGCCAGAAGCGCCAACAGGGGGGAGGAGACCCAGTACTTC.